The clone carrying this T cell receptor (beta chain) was recorded once. Per the authors' pipeline: From reference gene primer amplification, estimates of nucleated cell counts were derived. Here immunoSEQ multiplex PCR was the method, and the copy in TCRdb shows in-frame clones only, minus some. That table is the source of V, J and clone size, and D and trimming were worked out from the DNA. The table records approximately 49,000 clones, approximately 86% of them present only once. The entry originates in a study of blood T cell repertoires in COVID-19. About the research overall: Researchers got acute and convalescent COVID-19 samples from the United States, Italy and Spain. The analysed material was cDNA or gDNA that came from T cells, B-cell-depleted T cells, or PBMCs.

Looked up from germline, CDR1 is SNHLY and CDR2 is FYNNEI. This CDR3 has 15 residues. Trimming left V 6 bases short and J 0 bases short, with 12 bases between. The chain joins TRBV2 to TRBJ1-5; tentatively, D is TRBD1 (6 bases). Sequenced material: peripheral blood. The sequence came from a man between 45 and 60 years old with active COVID-19. The chain's CDR3 is CASRSRGNSNQPQHF. CDR3 nucleotide sequence: TGTGCCAGCAGATCGAGGGGGAATAGCAATCAGCCCCAGCATTTT.